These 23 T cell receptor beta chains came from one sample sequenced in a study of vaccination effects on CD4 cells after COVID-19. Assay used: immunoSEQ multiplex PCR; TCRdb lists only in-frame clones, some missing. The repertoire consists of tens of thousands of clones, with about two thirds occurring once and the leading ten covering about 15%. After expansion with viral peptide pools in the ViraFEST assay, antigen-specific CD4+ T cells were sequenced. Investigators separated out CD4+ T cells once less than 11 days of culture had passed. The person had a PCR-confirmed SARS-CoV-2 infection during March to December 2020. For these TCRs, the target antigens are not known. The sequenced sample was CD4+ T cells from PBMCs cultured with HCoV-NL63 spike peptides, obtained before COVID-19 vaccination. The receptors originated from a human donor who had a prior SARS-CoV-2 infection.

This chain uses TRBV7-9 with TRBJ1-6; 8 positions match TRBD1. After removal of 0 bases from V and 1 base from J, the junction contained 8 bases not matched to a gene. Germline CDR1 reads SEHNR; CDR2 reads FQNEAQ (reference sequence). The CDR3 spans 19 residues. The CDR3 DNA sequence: TGTGCCAGCAGCTTAGCAGCCGCACAGGGGGTGTCCTATAATTCACCCCTCCACTTT. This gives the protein CASSLAAAQGVSYNSPLHF.

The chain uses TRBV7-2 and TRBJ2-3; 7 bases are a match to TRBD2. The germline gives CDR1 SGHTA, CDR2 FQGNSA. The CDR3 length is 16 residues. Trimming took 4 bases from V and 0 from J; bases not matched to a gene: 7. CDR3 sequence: CASSSLLAASTDTQYF. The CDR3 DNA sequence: TGTGCCAGCAGCTCACTGCTAGCGGCTAGCACAGATACGCAGTATTTT.

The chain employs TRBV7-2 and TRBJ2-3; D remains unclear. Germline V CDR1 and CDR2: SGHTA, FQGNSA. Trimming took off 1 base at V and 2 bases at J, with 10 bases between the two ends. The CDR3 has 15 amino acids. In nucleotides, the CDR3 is TGTGCCAGCAGCTTAGTGTCGGCTAACACAGATACGCAGTATTTT. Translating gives CASSLVSANTDTQYF.

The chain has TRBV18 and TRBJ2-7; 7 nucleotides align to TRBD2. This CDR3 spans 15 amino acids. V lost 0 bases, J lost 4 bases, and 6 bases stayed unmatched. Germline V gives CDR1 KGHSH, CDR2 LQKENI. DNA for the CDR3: TGTGCCAGCTCACCACCGGGGGGGACCCGATACGAGCAGTACTTC. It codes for CASSPPGGTRYEQYF. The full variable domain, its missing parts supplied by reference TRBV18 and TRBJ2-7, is NAGVMQNPRHLVRRRGQEARLRCSPMKGHSHVYWYRQLPEEGLKFMVYLQKENIIDESGMPKERFSAEFPKEGPSILRIQQVVRGDSAAYFCASSPPGGTRYEQYFGPGTRLTVT.

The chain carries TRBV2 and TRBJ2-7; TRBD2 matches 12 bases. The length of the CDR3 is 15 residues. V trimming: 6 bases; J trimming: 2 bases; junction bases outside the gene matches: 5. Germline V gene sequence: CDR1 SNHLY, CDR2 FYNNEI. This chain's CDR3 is CASRQASGGAYEQYF. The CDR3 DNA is TGTGCCAGCAGGCAAGCTAGCGGGGGGGCCTACGAGCAGTACTTC. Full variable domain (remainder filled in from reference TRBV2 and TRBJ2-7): EPEVTQTPSHQVTQMGQEVILRCVPISNHLYFYWYRQILGQKVEFLVSFYNNEISEKSEIFDDQFSVERPDGSNFTLKIRSTKLEDSAMYFCASRQASGGAYEQYFGPGTRLTVT.

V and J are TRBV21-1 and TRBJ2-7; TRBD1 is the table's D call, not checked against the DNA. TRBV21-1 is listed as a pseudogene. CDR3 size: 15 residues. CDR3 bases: TGTGCCAGCAGCATCAGACAGGGGAGCTCCTACGAGCAGTACTTC. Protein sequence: CASSIRQGSSYEQYF.

The CDR3 reads CASSYDGTGFFGRPGYTF. CDR3 nucleotide sequence: TGTGCCAGCAGCTACGACGGGACAGGGTTCTTTGGTCGGCCTGGCTACACCTTC. The V call is TRBV28, the J call TRBJ1-2; 9 bases fit TRBD1. After removal of 6 bases from V and 7 bases from J, the junction contained 21 bases not matched to a gene. In germline, CDR1 is MDHEN, CDR2 SYDVKM. The CDR3 runs 18 residues.

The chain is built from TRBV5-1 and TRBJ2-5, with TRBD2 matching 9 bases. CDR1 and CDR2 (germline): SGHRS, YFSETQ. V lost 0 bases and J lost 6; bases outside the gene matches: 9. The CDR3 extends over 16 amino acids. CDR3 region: CASSLDGRLAVKTQYF. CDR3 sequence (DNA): TGCGCCAGCAGCTTGGATGGTCGACTAGCGGTGAAGACCCAGTACTTC.

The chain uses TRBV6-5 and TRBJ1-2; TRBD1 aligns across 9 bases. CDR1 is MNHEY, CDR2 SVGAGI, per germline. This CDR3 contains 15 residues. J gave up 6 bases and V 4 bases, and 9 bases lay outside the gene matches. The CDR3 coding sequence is TGTGCCAGCAGTTCCCCGGGACAGGGAAGCAATGGCTACACCTTC. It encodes CASSSPGQGSNGYTF.

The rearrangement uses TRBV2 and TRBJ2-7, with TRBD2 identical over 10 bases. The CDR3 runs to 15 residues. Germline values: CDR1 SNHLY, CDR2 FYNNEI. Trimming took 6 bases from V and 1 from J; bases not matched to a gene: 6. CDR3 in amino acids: CASSPELAGSYEQYF. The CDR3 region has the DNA TGTGCCAGCAGCCCTGAACTAGCGGGGTCCTACGAGCAGTACTTC.

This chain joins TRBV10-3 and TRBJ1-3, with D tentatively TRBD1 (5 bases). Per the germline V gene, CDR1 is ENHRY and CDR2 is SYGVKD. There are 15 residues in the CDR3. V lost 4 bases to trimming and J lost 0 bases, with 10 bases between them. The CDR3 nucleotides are TGTGCCATCAGTGGGGGGACTAACTCTGGAAACACCATATATTTT. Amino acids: CAISGGTNSGNTIYF.

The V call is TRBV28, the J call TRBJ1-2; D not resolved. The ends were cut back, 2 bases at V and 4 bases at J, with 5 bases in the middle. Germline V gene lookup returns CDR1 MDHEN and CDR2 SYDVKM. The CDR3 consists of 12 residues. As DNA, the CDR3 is TGTGCCAGCAGTTTACAATCCTATGGCTACACCTTC. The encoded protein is CASSLQSYGYTF.

CDR3 loop: CASSLVGSGQMYGYTF. For the CDR3, the DNA is TGTGCCAGCAGCTTAGTTGGTAGCGGGCAGATGTATGGCTACACCTTC. The chain links TRBV7-9 to TRBJ1-2; D remains ambiguous. The CDR3 consists of 16 residues. V lost 1 base, J lost 5 bases, and 17 bases lay in between. CDR1 is SEHNR, CDR2 FQNEAQ, per germline (reference sequence).

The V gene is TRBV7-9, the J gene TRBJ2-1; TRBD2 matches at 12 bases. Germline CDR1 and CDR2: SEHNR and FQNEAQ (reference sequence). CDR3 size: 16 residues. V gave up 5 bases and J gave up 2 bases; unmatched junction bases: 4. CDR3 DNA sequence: TGTGCCAGCAGCCCCAGACTAGCGGGGGCCTACAATGAGCAGTTCTTC. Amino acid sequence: CASSPRLAGAYNEQFF.

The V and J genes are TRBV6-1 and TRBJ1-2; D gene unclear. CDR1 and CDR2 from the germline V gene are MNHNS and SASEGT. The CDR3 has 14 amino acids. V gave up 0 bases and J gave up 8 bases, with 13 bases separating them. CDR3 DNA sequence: TGTGCCAGCAGTGAAGCGCGAGGGAACCGAGGCTACACCTTC. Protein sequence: CASSEARGNRGYTF.

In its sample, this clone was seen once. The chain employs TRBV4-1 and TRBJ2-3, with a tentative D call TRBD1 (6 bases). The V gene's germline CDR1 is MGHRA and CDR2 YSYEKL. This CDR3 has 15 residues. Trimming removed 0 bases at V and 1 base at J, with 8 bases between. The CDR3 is CASSQERTGTDTQYF. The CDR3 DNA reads TGCGCCAGCAGCCAAGAGAGGACAGGCACAGATACGCAGTATTTT.

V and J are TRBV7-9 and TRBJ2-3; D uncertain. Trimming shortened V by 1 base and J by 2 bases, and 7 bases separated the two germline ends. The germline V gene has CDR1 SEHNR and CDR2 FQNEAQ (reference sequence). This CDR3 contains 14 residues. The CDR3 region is CASSLEGLTDTQYF. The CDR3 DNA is TGTGCCAGCAGCTTAGAAGGCCTCACAGATACGCAGTATTTT. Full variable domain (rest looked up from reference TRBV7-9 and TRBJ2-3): DTGVSQNPRHKITKRGQNVTFRCDPISEHNRLYWYRQTLGQGPEFLTYFQNEAQLEKSRLLSDRFSAERPKGSFSTLEIQRTEQGDSAMYLCASSLEGLTDTQYFGPGTRLTVL.

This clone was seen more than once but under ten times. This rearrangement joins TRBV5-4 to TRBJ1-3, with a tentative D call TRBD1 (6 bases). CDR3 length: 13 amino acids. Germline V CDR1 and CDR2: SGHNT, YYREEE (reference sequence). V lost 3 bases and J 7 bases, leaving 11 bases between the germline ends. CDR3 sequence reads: CASSSRGGNTIYF. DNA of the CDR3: TGTGCCAGCAGCTCCAGGGGAGGCAACACCATATATTTT.

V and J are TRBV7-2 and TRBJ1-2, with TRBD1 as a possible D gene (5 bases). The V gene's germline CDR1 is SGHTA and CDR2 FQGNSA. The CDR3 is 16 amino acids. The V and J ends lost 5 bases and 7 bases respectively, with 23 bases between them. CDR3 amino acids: CASSRAGAGTLFGYTF. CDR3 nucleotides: TGTGCCAGCAGCCGTGCTGGGGCAGGGACTCTCTTTGGCTACACCTTC.

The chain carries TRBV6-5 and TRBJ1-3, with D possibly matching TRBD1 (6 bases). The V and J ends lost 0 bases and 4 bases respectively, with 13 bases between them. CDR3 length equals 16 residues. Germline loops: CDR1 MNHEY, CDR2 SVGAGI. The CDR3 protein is CASSYSRRQGGNTIYF. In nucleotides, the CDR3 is TGTGCCAGCAGTTACTCGCGCAGGCAGGGGGGAAACACCATATATTTT.

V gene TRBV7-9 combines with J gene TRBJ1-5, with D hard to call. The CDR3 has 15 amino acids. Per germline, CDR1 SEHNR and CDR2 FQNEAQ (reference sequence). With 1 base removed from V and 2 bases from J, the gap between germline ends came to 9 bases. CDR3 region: CASSLGGGGNQPQHF. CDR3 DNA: TGTGCCAGCAGCTTAGGGGGAGGCGGCAATCAGCCCCAGCATTTT.

CDR3 coding DNA: TGTGCCAGTAACCCGGGGCGCAGATTGAACTATGGCTACACCTTC. This gives the protein CASNPGRRLNYGYTF. The J gene is TRBJ1-2, the V gene TRBV19, with D possibly matching TRBD1 (5 bases). V lost 7 bases and J lost 2, with 17 bases in between. Germline lookup yields CDR1 LNHDA and CDR2 SQIVND (reference sequence). This CDR3 is built from 15 residues.

The CDR3 DNA reads TGTGCCAGCTCACCAACGGGACAGAACTCTGGAAACACCATATATTTT. It yields the protein CASSPTGQNSGNTIYF. The chain recombines TRBV18 with TRBJ1-3, with 7 bases fitting TRBD1. J gave up 0 bases and V 2 bases, and 4 bases lay outside the gene matches. The CDR3 is 16 amino acids. Per germline, CDR1 KGHSH and CDR2 LQKENI. The full variable domain, completed using reference TRBV18 and TRBJ1-3, is NAGVMQNPRHLVRRRGQEARLRCSPMKGHSHVYWYRQLPEEGLKFMVYLQKENIIDESGMPKERFSAEFPKEGPSILRIQQVVRGDSAAYFCASSPTGQNSGNTIYFGEGSWLTVV.